What follows are 31 T cell receptor beta chains derived from one specimen sequenced in a study of CD8 T cells in Susac syndrome. The RNA input was about 0.5 to 1 ug, and it was reverse transcribed with random hexamers. A single record per CDR3 protein comes from TCRdb applying MiXCR to the immunoSEQ multiplex PCR reads. The sample lists tens of thousands of distinct CDR3 sequences; 95% to 97% were seen once. The sample taken for sequencing was CD8+ T cells from PBMCs. These receptors originate from a human donor with Susac syndrome.

This chain uses TRBV30 with TRBJ2-3, with D uncertain. Trimming stripped 4 bases from V and 0 bases from J, with 5 bases between. Germline-derived CDR1 and CDR2 are GTSNPN and SVGIG (reference sequence). There are 12 residues in the CDR3. The CDR3 is CAWTTSTDTQYF. As DNA, the CDR3 is TGTGCCTGGACAACTAGCACAGATACGCAGTATTTT.

The chain carries TRBV4-3 and TRBJ1-5; no clear D. In germline, CDR1 is LGHNA, CDR2 YSLEER. V was trimmed by 1 base and J by 9 bases, leaving 10 bases between them. CDR3 size: 13 residues. DNA for the CDR3: TGCGCCAGCAGCCAAGCTCTCTCCCGGCCCCAGCATTTT. It is translated as CASSQALSRPQHF.

The V gene is TRBV6-4, the J gene TRBJ1-2; 12 bases fit TRBD1. The CDR3 is 16 amino acids. From germline, CDR1 is MRHNA and CDR2 SNTAGT. The J segment lost 7 bases and the V segment lost 4 bases, leaving 10 bases of the junction unmatched. This chain's CDR3 is CASSALGQGATGGYTF. The CDR3 bases are TGTGCCAGCAGTGCCCTGGGACAGGGGGCGACCGGTGGCTACACCTTC.

The chain links TRBV6-4 to TRBJ2-3, with a tentative D call TRBD1 (5 bases). CDR3 size: 13 residues. The germline gives CDR1 MRHNA, CDR2 SNTAGT. Trimming left V 5 bases short and J 3 bases short, with 9 bases between. DNA for the CDR3: TGTGCCAGCAGTAGGGGTATAACAGATACGCAGTATTTT. It yields the protein CASSRGITDTQYF.

This chain links TRBV29-1 with TRBJ1-4; maybe TRBD1 (5 bases). The V end lost 8 bases, the J end lost 5 bases, and 18 bases lay between the germline ends. The CDR3 has 14 amino acids. CDR1 and CDR2 (germline): SQVTM, ANQGSEA. The CDR3 nucleotides read TGCAGCTTTTCCCCGGGACGAGGGAATGAAAAACTGTTTTTT. This encodes CSFSPGRGNEKLFF.

The chain is built from TRBV24-1 and TRBJ2-5; either TRBD1 or TRBD2 may fit D (7 bases each). Trimming took off 9 bases at V and 4 bases at J, with 14 bases between the two ends. Per germline, CDR1 KGHDR and CDR2 SFDVKD. The CDR3 totals 13 residues. DNA of the CDR3: TGTGCCACCCGGGGCAGGGGGGGAGAGACCCAGTACTTC. This codes for CATRGRGGETQYF.

This chain links TRBV20-1 with TRBJ2-7; 8 bases agree with TRBD1. Trimming cost V 2 bases and J 7 bases; bases outside gene matches: 10. Germline CDR1 reads DFQATT; CDR2 reads SNEGSKA (reference sequence). CDR3 length equals 14 residues. CDR3 DNA sequence: TGCAGTGCTAGACCGGACAGGGCAACGGGGGAGCAGTACTTC. Translation: CSARPDRATGEQYF.

The chain carries TRBV20-1 and TRBJ1-1; TRBD1 aligns across 9 bases. Germline V CDR1 and CDR2: DFQATT, SNEGSKA (reference sequence). The CDR3 is 13 amino acids. V gave up 4 bases and J gave up 6 bases; unmatched junction bases: 6. CDR3 coding DNA: TGCAGTGCTACCTCGGGACAGGGTCCTGAAGCTTTCTTT. As protein: CSATSGQGPEAFF.

The J gene is TRBJ2-5, the V gene TRBV2; possibly TRBD1 or TRBD2 for D (5 bases each). Trimming took 6 bases from V and 0 from J, leaving 14 bases between them. Looked up from germline, CDR1 is SNHLY and CDR2 is FYNNEI. The CDR3 has 15 amino acids. The CDR3 region has the DNA TGTGCCAGCAGCGAGGGACCCACGTACCAAGAGACCCAGTACTTC. Translation gives CASSEGPTYQETQYF.

This chain connects TRBV7-2 to TRBJ2-1, with 12 bases that match TRBD2. Germline V gene data show CDR1 as SGHTA and CDR2 as FQGNSA. With 5 bases clipped from V and 5 bases from J, the junction kept 4 bases outside the gene matches. The CDR3 spans 15 residues. The CDR3 spells CASSPRTSGDNEQFF. Written as DNA, the CDR3 is TGTGCCAGCAGCCCTCGGACTAGCGGGGACAATGAGCAGTTCTTC.

This clonotype has just a few counts. The genes are TRBV6-2 or TRBV6-3 and TRBJ2-3; 11 bases match TRBD2. Losses at the gene ends were 2 bases for V and 2 bases for J; bases not matched to a gene: 9. The germline V gene encodes CDR1 MNHEY and CDR2 SVGEGT. The CDR3 consists of 18 residues. DNA of the CDR3: TGTGCCAGCAGTTACGGGACTAGCGGCCCCGAAACCACAGATACGCAGTATTTT. It is translated as CASSYGTSGPETTDTQYF.

The CDR3, as DNA: TGTGCCAGTAGTCTGCGGACTAGCGGGGGACCAGATACGCAGTATTTT. It is translated as CASSLRTSGGPDTQYF. The chain has TRBV19 and TRBJ2-3, with 13 bases matching TRBD2. Per the germline V gene, CDR1 is LNHDA and CDR2 is SQIVND (reference sequence). The CDR3 runs to 16 residues. Trimming took 5 bases from V and 4 from J; bases not matched to a gene: 6.

The genes are TRBV20-1 and TRBJ1-5; weak D call: TRBD1 (5 bases). V shed 0 bases and J shed 0 bases, with 9 bases lying between them. This CDR3 region has 15 residues. Germline assignment: CDR1 DFQATT and CDR2 SNEGSKA (reference sequence). CDR3 protein: CSARDQGPSNQPQHF. In nucleotides, the CDR3 is TGCAGTGCTAGAGATCAGGGTCCTAGCAATCAGCCCCAGCATTTT.

V usage is TRBV4-1 and J usage is TRBJ2-7; 9 positions agree with TRBD1. Per germline, CDR1 MGHRA and CDR2 YSYEKL. V dropped 6 bases and J dropped 3; count of bases not matched to a gene: 6. The CDR3 has 14 residues. CDR3 in DNA: TGCGCCAGCAGTCCAGGGACAGGGTACTACGAGCAGTACTTC. Its protein product is CASSPGTGYYEQYF.

The J gene is TRBJ1-1, the V gene TRBV7-9; a possible D gene is TRBD1 (5 bases). Looked up from germline, CDR1 is SEHNR and CDR2 is FQNEAQ (reference sequence). V was trimmed by 3 bases and J by 4 bases, leaving 12 bases between them. This CDR3 has 14 amino acids. CDR3 in amino acids: CASSFQGAITEAFF. In nucleotides, the CDR3 is TGTGCCAGCAGCTTTCAAGGGGCGATCACTGAAGCTTTCTTT. Variable domain in full (rest from reference TRBV7-9 and TRBJ1-1): DTGVSQNPRHKITKRGQNVTFRCDPISEHNRLYWYRQTLGQGPEFLTYFQNEAQLEKSRLLSDRFSAERPKGSFSTLEIQRTEQGDSAMYLCASSFQGAITEAFFGQGTRLTVV.

This chain connects TRBV21-1 to TRBJ2-7; the table gives TRBD2 as D, unverified against the DNA. TRBV21-1 is a listed pseudogene. This CDR3 contains 16 residues. The CDR3 DNA sequence: TGTGCCAGCAGCAAAGTCCCGCCGCGGGGAAACTACGAGCAGTACTTC. It codes for CASSKVPPRGNYEQYF.

The CDR3 region has the DNA TGTGCCTGGAGTACTCGACACCTAGACAATGAGCAGTTCTTC. This translates into CAWSTRHLDNEQFF. The J gene is TRBJ2-1, the V gene TRBV30; D uncertain. This CDR3 has 14 residues. The germline CDR1 and CDR2 sequences are GTSNPN and SVGIG (reference sequence). V was pared by 2 bases and J by 5 bases, with 13 bases between.

The rearrangement links TRBV5-6 to TRBJ1-5; the D is unclear. The CDR3 consists of 18 residues. Trimming left V 3 bases short and J 2 bases short, with 21 bases between. CDR1 is SGHDT, CDR2 YYEEEE, per germline. The CDR3 sequence is CASSSRRRLGRGNQPQHF. For the CDR3, the DNA is TGTGCCAGCAGCTCCCGTCGGCGTTTGGGGAGGGGCAATCAGCCCCAGCATTTT. The full variable domain, with the rest looked up from reference TRBV5-6 and TRBJ1-5, is DAGVTQSPTHLIKTRGQQVTLRCSPKSGHDTVSWYQQALGQGPQFIFQYYEEEERQRGNFPDRFSGHQFPNYSSELNVNALLLGDSALYLCASSSRRRLGRGNQPQHFGDGTRLSIL.

The chain links TRBV7-2 to TRBJ1-1; 8 bases map to TRBD1. The CDR3 extends over 15 amino acids. Germline values: CDR1 SGHTA, CDR2 FQGNSA. V lost 2 bases and J lost 6; bases outside the gene matches: 8. In DNA, the CDR3 is TGTGCCAGCAGCTTAACGTGGACAGGGATCGCTGAAGCTTTCTTT. Translation gives CASSLTWTGIAEAFF.

This chain connects TRBV20-1 to TRBJ2-7; 7 bases line up with TRBD1. The CDR3 totals 14 residues. Per germline, CDR1 DFQATT and CDR2 SNEGSKA (reference sequence). V shed 2 bases and J 9 bases; nucleotides not matched to a gene: 13. CDR3: CSARTGTEGPGQYF. The CDR3 DNA reads TGCAGTGCTAGAACCGGGACAGAGGGCCCGGGGCAGTACTTC.

For the CDR3, the DNA is TGTGCCAGCAGCTTAGGTTGGAACACTGAAGCTTTCTTT. Amino acid sequence: CASSLGWNTEAFF. V and J are TRBV7-9 and TRBJ1-1; D remains unclear. This CDR3 region has 13 residues. With 1 base removed from V and 1 base from J, the gap between germline ends came to 4 bases. Germline V CDR1 and CDR2: SEHNR, FQNEAQ (reference sequence).

This clonotype was counted a few times. V gene TRBV30 combines with J gene TRBJ2-1, with D uncertain. Germline V gives CDR1 GTSNPN, CDR2 SVGIG (reference sequence). Trimming left V 2 bases short and J 5 bases short, with 4 bases between. The CDR3 contains 11 residues. In nucleotides, the CDR3 is TGTGCCTGGAGTCAGGACAATGAGCAGTTCTTC. The encoded protein is CAWSQDNEQFF.

The chain uses TRBV15 and TRBJ1-4; possibly TRBD1 for D (5 bases). V was cut by 3 bases and J by 7 bases, with 12 bases left in between. Germline CDR1 is LNHNV and CDR2 is YYDKDF (reference sequence). The CDR3 spans 14 residues. The CDR3 DNA follows: TGTGCCACCAGCAGTCACCGGGACCTTGAAAAACTGTTTTTT. It encodes CATSSHRDLEKLFF.

The chain joins TRBV14 to TRBJ2-2, with TRBD1 matching 8 bases. Per germline, CDR1 SGHDN and CDR2 FVKESK. This CDR3 comprises 16 residues. V shed 3 bases and J 4 bases; nucleotides not matched to a gene: 7. The CDR3 DNA reads TGTGCCAGCAGCCACCGAGACAGGGGCGCCACCGGGGAGCTGTTTTTT. It encodes CASSHRDRGATGELFF.

CDR3 sequence reads: CAISESKGEPNTGELFF. CDR3 in DNA: TGTGCCATCAGTGAGTCGAAGGGGGAACCGAACACCGGGGAGCTGTTTTTT. The chain recombines TRBV10-3 with TRBJ2-2; a weak D match, TRBD1 (6 bases). This CDR3 has 17 residues. Trimming left V 0 bases short and J 0 bases short, with 11 bases between. CDR1 is ENHRY and CDR2 is SYGVKD in the germline V gene.

The J gene is TRBJ1-1, the V gene TRBV19; TRBD1 agrees at 7 bases. The CDR3 has 16 residues. Germline values: CDR1 LNHDA, CDR2 SQIVND (reference sequence). Trimming at V came to 10 bases and at J to 2 bases, leaving 16 bases not matched to a gene. CDR3 protein: CATQPGAGGGNTEAFF. DNA for the CDR3: TGTGCCACCCAACCGGGGGCAGGGGGAGGCAACACTGAAGCTTTCTTT.

This sequence joins TRBV7-2 and TRBJ1-6; D gene unclear. Germline CDR1 and CDR2: SGHTA and FQGNSA. CDR3 length equals 15 residues. V was cut by 2 bases and J by 4 bases, with 9 bases left in between. This chain's CDR3 is CASSLRVGYNSPLHF. The CDR3 DNA reads as TGTGCCAGCAGCTTACGGGTGGGATATAATTCACCCCTCCACTTT. Full variable domain (rest looked up from reference TRBV7-2 and TRBJ1-6): GAGVSQSPSNKVTEKGKDVELRCDPISGHTALYWYRQSLGQGLEFLIYFQGNSAPDKSGLPSDRFSAERTGGSVSTLTIQRTQQEDSAVYLCASSLRVGYNSPLHFGNGTRLTVT.

V usage is TRBV12-3 or TRBV12-4 and J usage is TRBJ1-1; no clear D gene. CDR3 length equals 14 residues. V lost 6 bases, J lost 1 base, and 12 bases lay in between. The CDR3 region has the DNA TGTGCCAGCAGCGTCATAGAATCGAACACTGAAGCTTTCTTT. Amino acids: CASSVIESNTEAFF.

The chain joins TRBV30 to TRBJ2-3; 11 bases agree with TRBD1. V shed 1 base and J 4 bases; nucleotides not matched to a gene: 4. The V gene's germline CDR1 is GTSNPN and CDR2 SVGIG (reference sequence). The CDR3 runs 15 residues. The CDR3: CAWSDPGQGADTQYF. The CDR3 DNA reads as TGTGCCTGGAGTGACCCGGGACAGGGGGCAGATACGCAGTATTTT.

The genes are TRBV20-1 and TRBJ2-7; 10 nucleotides agree with TRBD1. The V gene's germline CDR1 is DFQATT and CDR2 SNEGSKA (reference sequence). The CDR3 has 16 residues. V was clipped by 0 bases and J by 3 bases; unmatched bases: 8. For the CDR3, the DNA is TGCAGTGCTAGAGATCTGAGGACAGGGGGGGACTACGAGCAGTACTTC. Translating it yields CSARDLRTGGDYEQYF.

This chain joins TRBV18 and TRBJ1-1, with D uncertain. Germline CDR1 reads KGHSH; CDR2 reads LQKENI. The CDR3 covers 11 residues. Trimming shortened V by 2 bases and J by 3 bases, and 1 base separated the two germline ends. The CDR3 DNA follows: TGTGCCAGCTCACCAGACACTGAAGCTTTCTTT. Translating gives CASSPDTEAFF. Using reference TRBV18 and TRBJ1-1 for the parts outside the CDR3, the full variable domain is NAGVMQNPRHLVRRRGQEARLRCSPMKGHSHVYWYRQLPEEGLKFMVYLQKENIIDESGMPKERFSAEFPKEGPSILRIQQVVRGDSAAYFCASSPDTEAFFGQGTRLTVV.